Presented here are 27 T cell receptor beta chains from one specimen sequenced in a study of T cell repertoires in cytomegalovirus infection. TCRdb re-called the reads through MiXCR, storing one row per CDR3 protein. The repertoire has 120,000 to 150,000 distinct CDR3 sequences, about 6.1% of them found once; the top ten carry approximately 18%. The sequencing sample was made of PBMCs. The origin of the receptors is a human donor in good health (CMV status not recorded). Some clones in this sample may be carry-over from other donors' samples.

This clonotype has ten or more counts. The chain carries TRBV28 and TRBJ2-5, with D possibly matching TRBD2 (6 bases). The CDR3 loop spans 13 amino acids. Trimming pared 6 bases from V and 4 bases from J, leaving 12 bases between. The germline gives CDR1 MDHEN, CDR2 SYDVKM. The CDR3 bases are TGTGCCAGCAGCCCTGGGGGGTCAGAGACCCAGTACTTC. As protein: CASSPGGSETQYF.

This clonotype was recorded at least ten times. For the CDR3, the DNA is TGTGCCAGCAGTTTGGGGGGGGAACACACCGGGGAGCTGTTTTTT. It encodes CASSLGGEHTGELFF. The J gene is TRBJ2-2, the V gene TRBV28, with 7 bases matching TRBD2. V shed 3 bases and J 3 bases; nucleotides not matched to a gene: 4. Germline V gene sequence: CDR1 MDHEN, CDR2 SYDVKM. This CDR3 comprises 15 residues.

This clonotype turned up a few times. This chain joins TRBV20-1 and TRBJ1-1; 8 bases agree with TRBD1. Germline-derived CDR1 and CDR2 are DFQATT and SNEGSKA (reference sequence). This CDR3 is 12 amino acids long. V gave up 6 bases and J gave up 6 bases; unmatched junction bases: 6. CDR3 amino acids: CSARGLPAEAFF. For the CDR3, the DNA is TGCAGTGCCAGGGGGCTGCCAGCTGAAGCTTTCTTT.

At least ten counts were recorded for this clonotype. J is TRBJ1-1 and V is TRBV12-3 or TRBV12-4, with D tentatively TRBD1 (5 bases). There are 14 residues in the CDR3. Trimming stripped 7 bases from V and 5 bases from J, with 17 bases between. The CDR3 region is CASNLWGGKTEAFF. The CDR3 DNA is TGTGCCAGCAACCTCTGGGGGGGGAAGACTGAAGCTTTCTTT.

This clonotype turned up a few times. This chain joins TRBV29-1 and TRBJ2-2, with D possibly TRBD1 on 6 matching bases. V lost 6 bases to trimming and J lost 0 bases, with 17 bases between them. Germline values: CDR1 SQVTM, CDR2 ANQGSEA. The CDR3 consists of 16 residues. CDR3 protein: CSVGRLGGANTGELFF. CDR3 DNA sequence: TGCAGCGTGGGGCGTCTAGGGGGAGCGAACACCGGGGAGCTGTTTTTT.

This clonotype was seen repeatedly, ten times or more. The CDR3 bases are TGTGCCAGCAGGCGGACAGCCTTTTGGAATGAAAAACTGTTTTTT. This gives the protein CASRRTAFWNEKLFF. The V gene is TRBV6-1, the J gene TRBJ1-4, with a weak D call TRBD1 (6 bases). There are 15 residues in the CDR3. Trimming pared 6 bases from V and 5 bases from J, leaving 16 bases between. Germline V gives CDR1 MNHNS, CDR2 SASEGT.

This clonotype was seen ten or more times. The chain couples TRBV12-3 or TRBV12-4 to TRBJ1-5, with TRBD1 matching 7 bases. This CDR3 has 15 amino acids. Trimming at V came to 5 bases and at J to 11 bases, leaving 15 bases not matched to a gene. CDR3 loop: CASSLHRQGGLTQHF. Here the CDR3 DNA reads TGTGCCAGCAGTCTACATAGGCAGGGGGGACTGACCCAGCATTTT.

A few counts support this clonotype. This chain links TRBV7-3 with TRBJ2-5, with 9 bases fitting TRBD2. The V segment lost 8 bases and the J segment 5 bases; nucleotides outside the gene matches: 6. Germline V CDR1 and CDR2: SGHTA, FQGTGA. This CDR3 is 13 amino acids long. The CDR3: CASAAGGGETQYF. The CDR3 DNA follows: TGTGCCAGCGCAGCGGGGGGCGGGGAGACCCAGTACTTC.

Ten or more counts support this clonotype. The chain has TRBV20-1 and TRBJ1-1; D is uncertain. V dropped 1 base and J dropped 0 bases, with 9 bases sitting between them. From germline, CDR1 is DFQATT and CDR2 SNEGSKA (reference sequence). The CDR3 sequence is 14 residues long. DNA of the CDR3: TGCAGTGCTAGAGTAGGCGGGTTGAACACTGAAGCTTTCTTT. This sequence encodes CSARVGGLNTEAFF.

There are a few counts of this clonotype. This sequence joins TRBV18 and TRBJ1-6; 9 positions match TRBD1. This CDR3 spans 15 amino acids. The V segment lost 3 bases and the J segment 10 bases; nucleotides outside the gene matches: 7. The germline V gene has CDR1 KGHSH and CDR2 LQKENI. CDR3 in DNA: TGTGCCAGCTCACCCCCGGGACAGGGACGATCACCCCTCCACTTT. Translating gives CASSPPGQGRSPLHF.

This clonotype appeared many times. The chain uses TRBV28 and TRBJ2-5; a weak D match, TRBD2 (7 bases). The germline V and J ends were trimmed by 5 bases and 7 bases, with 17 bases remaining between them. Germline lookup yields CDR1 MDHEN and CDR2 SYDVKM. CDR3 length equals 14 residues. For the CDR3, the DNA is TGTGCCAGCAGTAGAGGGGGGGGACTCGGGACCCAGTACTTC. Protein: CASSRGGGLGTQYF.

This clonotype has ten or more counts. The V and J genes are TRBV7-2 and TRBJ2-1, with no clear D. This CDR3 contains 13 residues. Trimming took off 0 bases at V and 7 bases at J, with 7 bases between the two ends. From germline, CDR1 is SGHTA and CDR2 FQGNSA. CDR3 region: CASSLARVNEQFF. The CDR3 coding sequence is TGTGCCAGCAGCTTAGCGCGCGTTAATGAGCAGTTCTTC. Full variable domain (remainder filled in from reference TRBV7-2 and TRBJ2-1): GAGVSQSPSNKVTEKGKDVELRCDPISGHTALYWYRQSLGQGLEFLIYFQGNSAPDKSGLPSDRFSAERTGGSVSTLTIQRTQQEDSAVYLCASSLARVNEQFFGPGTRLTVL.

In its sample, this clonotype was seen a few times. The V gene is TRBV5-6, the J gene TRBJ1-6, with D possibly TRBD1 on 5 matching bases. CDR1 is SGHDT and CDR2 is YYEEEE in the germline V gene. The V gene lost 5 bases and the J gene lost 7 bases, with 16 bases spanning the gap. The CDR3 has 15 amino acids. The DNA of the CDR3 is TGTGCCAGCAGTCCTCGGGACGGACTCAATTCACCCCTCCACTTT. Protein sequence: CASSPRDGLNSPLHF.

As for this clonotype: A read error may be the cause here, since a much bigger clone is one base away. The chain is built from TRBV7-2 and TRBJ1-2; no clear D. Germline V lookup: CDR1 SGHTA, CDR2 FQGNSA. CDR3 length: 12 amino acids. CDR3 sequence (DNA): TGTGCCAGCAGCTTCGATGATTATGGCTACAACTTC. Translation gives CASSFDDYGYNF. The whole variable domain, filled in from reference TRBV7-2 and TRBJ1-2, reads GAGVSQSPSNKVTEKGKDVELRCDPISGHTALYWYRQSLGQGLEFLIYFQGNSAPDKSGLPSDRFSAERTGGSVSTLTIQRTQQEDSAVYLCASSFDDYGYNFGSGTRLTVV.

This clonotype was recorded many times. The V call is TRBV7-2, the J call TRBJ2-1, with 13 nucleotides matching TRBD2. The CDR3 covers 15 residues. Trimming removed 5 bases from V and 7 bases from J; junction bases left unmatched: 5. Per germline, CDR1 SGHTA and CDR2 FQGNSA. CDR3 in DNA: TGTGCCAGCAGCCAAACTAGCGGGGGGGCTAATGAGCAGTTCTTC. Amino acid sequence: CASSQTSGGANEQFF.

The chain uses TRBV18 and TRBJ2-1; no firm D call. The CDR3 has 16 residues. Trimming removed 0 bases at V and 0 bases at J, with 9 bases between. Germline values: CDR1 KGHSH, CDR2 LQKENI. CDR3 loop: CASSPPSWSSYNEQFF. Here the CDR3 DNA reads TGTGCCAGCTCACCACCTAGCTGGAGCTCCTACAATGAGCAGTTCTTC.

This clonotype was recorded at least ten times. The chain links TRBV6-6 to TRBJ2-3; D might be TRBD1 or TRBD2, each matching 6 bases. Germline assignment: CDR1 MNHNY and CDR2 SVGAGI (reference sequence). V gave up 6 bases and J gave up 6 bases, with 19 bases separating them. The CDR3 has 15 amino acids. CDR3 protein: CASSSQDSRGDTQYF. The CDR3 nucleotides are TGTGCCAGCAGCTCCCAGGACAGCCGGGGGGATACGCAGTATTTT.

This clonotype occurred once. It may be a read error: a sequence one base away is much more abundant. The rearrangement uses TRBV7-2 and TRBJ1-1; D gene ambiguous. Germline assignment: CDR1 SGHTA and CDR2 FQGNSA. Between the trimmed V and J ends, which lost 3 bases and 4 bases, there was a span of 12 bases. This CDR3 spans 14 amino acids. The DNA of the CDR3 is TGTACCAGCAGCTTGGCCTCGGACGGCACTGAAGCTTTCTTT. Amino acid sequence: CTSSLASDGTEAFF.

This clonotype was counted ten times or more. This chain connects TRBV28 to TRBJ1-6, with TRBD1 as a possible D gene (5 bases). V lost 4 bases and J 10 bases, leaving 20 bases between the germline ends. Germline V gene sequence: CDR1 MDHEN, CDR2 SYDVKM. CDR3 size: 16 residues. CDR3 in DNA: TGTGCCAGCAGTTCAGGCACCCGGGCAGGGCCCTCACCCCTCCACTTT. This codes for CASSSGTRAGPSPLHF.

This clonotype was counted ten times or more. This chain joins TRBV18 and TRBJ2-6; D gene unclear. Germline V lookup: CDR1 KGHSH, CDR2 LQKENI. CDR3 length: 14 residues. V dropped 2 bases and J dropped 4 bases, with 6 bases sitting between them. The CDR3 nucleotides read TGTGCCAGCTCACCAATAGCAGGGGCCAACGTCCTGACTTTC. It yields the protein CASSPIAGANVLTF.

This clonotype was recorded at least ten times. The CDR3 spells CASSKGLTGMNTEAFF. The CDR3 DNA is TGTGCCAGCAGCAAAGGCCTGACAGGGATGAACACTGAAGCTTTCTTT. This rearrangement joins TRBV7-2 to TRBJ1-1; 7 positions match TRBD1. In germline, CDR1 is SGHTA, CDR2 FQGNSA. The V and J ends lost 5 bases and 0 bases, in that order; junction bases with no gene match: 9. The CDR3 contains 16 residues.

The V call is TRBV12-3 or TRBV12-4, the J call TRBJ1-6; the match to TRBD1 covers 7 bases. The CDR3 has 14 residues. V trimming: 3 bases; J trimming: 10 bases; junction bases outside the gene matches: 6. The CDR3 sequence is CASSFTGEVSPLHF. Written as DNA, the CDR3 is TGTGCCAGCAGTTTCACAGGGGAAGTGTCACCCCTCCACTTT.

Many counts were recorded for this clonotype. The rearrangement joins TRBV25-1 to TRBJ2-7; D possibly uses TRBD1 or TRBD2 (6 bases each). The CDR3 covers 13 residues. Trimming removed 8 bases from V and 2 bases from J, with 13 bases in between. Germline lookup yields CDR1 MGHDK and CDR2 SYGVNS. CDR3 DNA: TGTGCCAGCGCAATAGGGGGGACCTACGAGCAGTACTTC. It is translated as CASAIGGTYEQYF.

This clonotype was counted ten times or more. The V gene is TRBV6-2 or TRBV6-3, the J gene TRBJ1-5, with 9 bases that match TRBD1. The CDR3 spans 17 residues. CDR1 and CDR2 from the germline V gene are MNHEY and SVGEGT. Trimming took 2 bases from V and 5 from J; bases not matched to a gene: 10. This CDR3 is CASSYEAGQGFDQPQHF. The CDR3 coding sequence is TGTGCCAGCAGTTACGAAGCGGGACAGGGTTTTGATCAGCCCCAGCATTTT.

This clonotype has ten or more counts. This CDR3 reads CASSPRPGTRDPNEKLFF. CDR3 nucleotide sequence: TGTGCCAGCAGCCCCCGTCCTGGAACTCGTGACCCTAATGAAAAACTGTTTTTT. The gene calls are TRBV7-3 and TRBJ1-4, with D hard to call. The V end was cut by 5 bases, the J end by 3 bases, with 22 bases between. The germline V gene encodes CDR1 SGHTA and CDR2 FQGTGA. CDR3 size: 18 residues.

This clonotype has more than one count but fewer than ten. This chain connects TRBV7-9 to TRBJ1-4; tentative D call: TRBD1 (5 bases). V was clipped by 5 bases and J by 4 bases, with 14 bases between them. This CDR3 region has 15 residues. Germline lookup yields CDR1 SEHNR and CDR2 FQNEAQ (reference sequence). This CDR3 is CASSEGRGGNEKLFF. CDR3 in DNA: TGTGCCAGCAGCGAGGGGCGAGGCGGTAATGAAAAACTGTTTTTT.

The chain carries TRBV20-1 and TRBJ1-1, with unresolved D. The V and J ends lost 7 bases and 0 bases respectively, with 18 bases between them. The CDR3 length is 15 residues. CDR1 is DFQATT and CDR2 is SNEGSKA in the germline V gene (reference sequence). DNA of the CDR3: TGCAGTGTTAGCCAGGCCGCGCGGCTGAACACTGAAGCTTTCTTT. Translating it yields CSVSQAARLNTEAFF.